These 26 T cell receptor beta chains originate from one sample sequenced in a study of beta chain features in type 1 diabetes. Expressed TCRB transcripts were sequenced after all isolated RNA was converted to cDNA. Sequenced by immunoSEQ multiplex PCR; TCRdb stores in-frame clones only, minus some. The sample shows about 470,000 clones, about 30% of them seen only once. The sample comprised naive CD4+ T cells from blood. These receptors were collected from a man aged 18-30 years in good health.

The chain carries TRBV14 and TRBJ2-2; D is unresolved. The V gene's germline CDR1 is SGHDN and CDR2 FVKESK. This CDR3 has 15 amino acids. V shed 4 bases and J shed 3 bases, with 12 bases lying between them. The CDR3, as DNA: TGTGCCAGCAGCCGGATAGGGTTCGACACCGGGGAGCTGTTTTTT. Translating it yields CASSRIGFDTGELFF.

The chain has TRBV7-6 and TRBJ1-5, with D perhaps matching TRBD1 (5 bases). Deletions cut 1 base from V and 2 bases from J, with 12 bases between. This CDR3 is built from 16 residues. Germline values: CDR1 SGHVS, CDR2 FNYEAQ. This CDR3 is CASSLGQGGRNQPQHF. Written as DNA, the CDR3 is TGTGCCAGCAGCTTAGGGCAGGGTGGGCGCAATCAGCCCCAGCATTTT.

This clone was detected a few times. The same CDR3 arises from other DNA sequences in this sample as well. This sequence joins TRBV5-1 and TRBJ2-3, with D unclear. This CDR3 has 13 residues. The germline V and J ends were trimmed by 0 bases and 3 bases, with 5 bases remaining between them. CDR1 and CDR2 from the germline V gene are SGHRS and YFSETQ. The chain's CDR3 is CASSLGTTDTQYF. In DNA, the CDR3 is TGCGCCAGCAGCTTGGGCACTACAGATACGCAGTATTTT.

This clone was seen a few times. The rearrangement uses TRBV29-1 and TRBJ2-1; 7 bases map to TRBD1. Germline V gene sequence: CDR1 SQVTM, CDR2 ANQGSEA. The CDR3 loop spans 14 amino acids. J lost 3 bases, V lost 5 bases, and 7 bases had no gene match. In DNA, the CDR3 is TGCAGCGTTCTCACAGGGGAATTCTACAATGAGCAGTTCTTC. Its protein product is CSVLTGEFYNEQFF.

This clone was recorded only once. The rearrangement uses TRBV30 and TRBJ2-7; D is uncertain. V lost 5 bases and J lost 2, with 13 bases in between. This CDR3 contains 13 residues. In germline, CDR1 is GTSNPN, CDR2 SVGIG (reference sequence). The CDR3 DNA reads TGTGCCTGGCGAGTTACAGCAACCTACGAGCAGTACTTC. This codes for CAWRVTATYEQYF.

The J gene is TRBJ2-3, the V gene TRBV28; no definite D call. The germline V gene has CDR1 MDHEN and CDR2 SYDVKM. The V gene lost 5 bases and the J gene lost 2 bases, with 5 bases spanning the gap. The CDR3 sequence is 12 residues long. The CDR3 loop is CASSADTDTQYF. Here the CDR3 DNA reads TGTGCCAGCAGTGCGGACACAGATACGCAGTATTTT.

CDR3 loop: CASSQVPFPGNNEQFF. Here the CDR3 DNA reads TGCGCCAGCAGCCAAGTACCCTTCCCCGGCAACAATGAGCAGTTCTTC. V usage is TRBV4-1 and J usage is TRBJ2-1; D is unresolved. In germline, CDR1 is MGHRA, CDR2 YSYEKL. V lost 1 base, J lost 5 bases, and 15 bases lay in between. This CDR3 has 16 amino acids.

The rearrangement uses TRBV15 and TRBJ2-7; 7 nucleotides agree with TRBD2. Trimming at V came to 3 bases and at J to 3 bases, leaving 5 bases not matched to a gene. Germline CDR1 LNHNV, CDR2 YYDKDF (reference sequence). CDR3 length equals 14 residues. DNA for the CDR3: TGTGCCACCAGCAGGGAAGCGGGAAGCTACGAGCAGTACTTC. This encodes CATSREAGSYEQYF. The variable domain in full, with the rest retrieved from reference TRBV15 and TRBJ2-7, is DAMVIQNPRYQVTQFGKPVTLSCSQTLNHNVMYWYQQKSSQAPKLLFHYYDKDFNNEADTPDNFQSRRPNTSFCFLDIRSPGLGDTAMYLCATSREAGSYEQYFGPGTRLTVT.

J is TRBJ2-3 and V is TRBV9; 7 nucleotides align to TRBD2. Unmatched junction bases numbered 9, after V lost 4 bases and J lost 4 bases. Germline CDR1 and CDR2: SGDLS and YYNGEE. This CDR3 is built from 15 residues. The CDR3 DNA reads as TGTGCCAGCAGCCCCCACAGCGGGAACGCAGATACGCAGTATTTT. Amino acid sequence: CASSPHSGNADTQYF.

The chain recombines TRBV7-2 with TRBJ1-5; the D is unclear. This CDR3 has 13 residues. Trimming took 4 bases from V and 9 from J, leaving 13 bases between them. CDR1 and CDR2 from the germline V gene are SGHTA and FQGNSA. The CDR3 nucleotides read TGTGCCAGCAGCTCCCAGCTAAGCGGGCCCCAGCATTTT. It codes for CASSSQLSGPQHF.

This clone has more than one count but fewer than ten. V usage is TRBV30 and J usage is TRBJ1-5; a weak D match, TRBD1 (6 bases). CDR1 and CDR2 (germline): GTSNPN, SVGIG (reference sequence). Trimming shortened V by 2 bases and J by 3 bases, and 14 bases separated the two germline ends. The CDR3 runs 15 residues. The CDR3 loop reads CAWSPDWTVNQPQHF. The CDR3 coding sequence is TGTGCCTGGAGTCCCGACTGGACAGTCAATCAGCCCCAGCATTTT.

The genes are TRBV4-1 and TRBJ2-7; D possibly corresponds to TRBD1 (6 bases). The CDR3 spans 13 residues. Looked up from germline, CDR1 is MGHRA and CDR2 is YSYEKL. With 4 bases removed from V and 4 bases from J, the gap between germline ends came to 11 bases. The CDR3 is CASSRFGQYEQYF. The CDR3 DNA is TGCGCCAGCAGCCGCTTCGGACAGTACGAGCAGTACTTC.

Only a few counts were recorded for this clone. This chain uses TRBV21-1 with TRBJ2-7; the table names TRBD1, a call not compared with the DNA. TRBV21-1 is a pseudogene locus. The CDR3 contains 12 residues. In nucleotides, the CDR3 is TGTGCCAGCAGCACCCAACACTACGAGCAGTACTTC. It yields the protein CASSTQHYEQYF.

This clone was observed at least ten times. This chain joins TRBV29-1 and TRBJ2-3, with TRBD1 matching 8 bases. Germline CDR1 is SQVTM and CDR2 is ANQGSEA. Trimming took 7 bases from V and 9 from J; bases not matched to a gene: 3. CDR3 length: 10 amino acids. The CDR3 here is CSGRTGTQYF. CDR3 coding DNA: TGCAGCGGGAGGACAGGGACGCAGTATTTT.

This clone has only a few counts. The chain combines TRBV7-9 with TRBJ2-3, with 15 positions matching TRBD2. V lost 5 bases and J lost 4; bases outside the gene matches: 4. CDR1 is SEHNR and CDR2 is FQNEAQ in the germline V gene (reference sequence). The CDR3 has 16 residues. CDR3 sequence: CASSPGLAGGADTQYF. The CDR3 DNA sequence: TGTGCCAGCAGCCCGGGACTAGCGGGAGGCGCAGATACGCAGTATTTT.

This clone was detected a few times. V usage is TRBV6-5 and J usage is TRBJ2-1; D not resolved. CDR3 length: 15 residues. CDR1 is MNHEY, CDR2 SVGAGI, per germline. The V end lost 6 bases, the J end lost 1 base, and 13 bases lay between the germline ends. CDR3 in DNA: TGTGCCAGCAGCCCAGGATGGCAGTCCTACAATGAGCAGTTCTTC. Its protein is CASSPGWQSYNEQFF.

This clone was detected a few times. The chain recombines TRBV4-2 with TRBJ2-3; D call uncertain. V lost 4 bases and J lost 5, with 13 bases in between. The CDR3 runs 14 residues. Per the germline V gene, CDR1 is LGHNA and CDR2 is YNFKEQ. The CDR3: CASSPGELRDTQYF. CDR3 in DNA: TGTGCCAGCAGCCCAGGCGAGCTTCGAGATACGCAGTATTTT.

This clone occurred a few times. For the CDR3, the DNA is TGCAGCGGGGGGACTAGCGTGTACAATGAGCAGTTCTTC. Protein product: CSGGTSVYNEQFF. The chain couples TRBV29-1 to TRBJ2-1, with 10 bases that match TRBD2. V dropped 7 bases and J dropped 4; count of bases not matched to a gene: 4. The CDR3 is made up of 13 amino acids. Germline-derived CDR1 and CDR2 are SQVTM and ANQGSEA.

The rearrangement links TRBV5-1 to TRBJ2-7; 12 bases match TRBD2. The CDR3 totals 14 residues. Germline V lookup: CDR1 SGHRS, CDR2 YFSETQ. Germline trimming cut 7 bases from V and 5 bases from J; bases unmatched to any gene: 7. The DNA for the CDR3 is TGCGCCAGCTCTTCGACTAGCGGGAGCCACGAGCAGTACTTC. Protein: CASSSTSGSHEQYF.

This clone was seen a handful of times. V and J are TRBV7-9 and TRBJ2-3; either TRBD1 or TRBD2 may supply D (5 bases each). Trimming pared 5 bases from V and 4 bases from J, leaving 13 bases between. The CDR3 has 14 residues. Germline V gene sequence: CDR1 SEHNR, CDR2 FQNEAQ (reference sequence). CDR3 amino acids: CASSRQGRADTQYF. In nucleotides, the CDR3 is TGTGCCAGCAGCCGGCAGGGACGGGCAGATACGCAGTATTTT.

A word on this clone: The sample contains more than one DNA sequence encoding this CDR3. CDR3 residues: CAWSQGAYEQYF. The CDR3, as DNA: TGTGCCTGGAGTCAGGGCGCCTACGAGCAGTACTTC. The chain has TRBV30 and TRBJ2-7, with D perhaps TRBD1 (5 bases). Germline values: CDR1 GTSNPN, CDR2 SVGIG (reference sequence). V was clipped by 2 bases and J by 2 bases, with 7 bases between them. The CDR3 is made up of 12 amino acids.

The gene calls are TRBV2 and TRBJ2-6; TRBD1 matches 7 bases. This CDR3 has 15 amino acids. J gave up 2 bases and V 9 bases, and 7 bases lay outside the gene matches. The germline gives CDR1 SNHLY, CDR2 FYNNEI. The CDR3 here is CARGAGGTGANVLTF. CDR3 nucleotides: TGTGCCAGAGGGGCAGGGGGTACTGGGGCCAACGTCCTGACTTTC.

This clone has just a few counts. The J gene is TRBJ2-1, the V gene TRBV9, with no clear D. The CDR3 is made up of 13 amino acids. From germline, CDR1 is SGDLS and CDR2 YYNGEE. Trimming shortened V by 0 bases and J by 7 bases, and 8 bases separated the two germline ends. Here the CDR3 DNA reads TGTGCCAGCAGCGTAGAACAAGGTAATGAGCAGTTCTTC. It specifies CASSVEQGNEQFF.

V gene TRBV5-6 combines with J gene TRBJ1-2; a weak D match, TRBD1 (5 bases). V dropped 4 bases and J dropped 3 bases, with 10 bases sitting between them. The CDR3 runs to 13 residues. In germline, CDR1 is SGHDT, CDR2 YYEEEE. CDR3 amino acids: CASSGDAYYGYTF. The CDR3 DNA follows: TGTGCCAGCAGCGGGGACGCATACTATGGCTACACCTTC.

V is TRBV30 and J is TRBJ1-2; TRBD1 might be the D (6 bases). CDR1 is GTSNPN, CDR2 SVGIG, per germline (reference sequence). The CDR3 extends over 14 amino acids. V lost 0 bases and J lost 6, with 14 bases in between. The CDR3 here is CAWSVRAGAHGYTF. As DNA, the CDR3 is TGTGCCTGGAGTGTACGGGCAGGGGCCCATGGCTACACCTTC.

This clone appeared a few times. The chain recombines TRBV10-3 with TRBJ2-1, with D possibly TRBD2 on 6 matching bases. Germline V gene lookup returns CDR1 ENHRY and CDR2 SYGVKD. V was cut by 4 bases and J by 9 bases, with 13 bases left in between. This CDR3 contains 13 residues. CDR3 DNA sequence: TGTGCCATCAGTGGACTAGAATCTGGTGAGCAGTTCTTC. It encodes CAISGLESGEQFF.